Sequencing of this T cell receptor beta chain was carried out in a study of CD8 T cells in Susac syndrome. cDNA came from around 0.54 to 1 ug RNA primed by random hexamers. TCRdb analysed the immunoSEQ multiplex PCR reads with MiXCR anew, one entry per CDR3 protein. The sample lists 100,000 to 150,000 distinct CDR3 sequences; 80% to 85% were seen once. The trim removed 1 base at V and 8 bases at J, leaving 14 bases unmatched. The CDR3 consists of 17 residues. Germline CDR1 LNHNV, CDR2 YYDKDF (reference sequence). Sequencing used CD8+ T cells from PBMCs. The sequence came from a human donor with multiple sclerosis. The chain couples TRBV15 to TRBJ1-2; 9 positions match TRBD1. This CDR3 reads CATSRGISTGGPRGYTF. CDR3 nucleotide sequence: TGTGCCACCAGCAGAGGCATATCGACAGGGGGTCCCCGGGGCTACACCTTC.